The 25 T cell receptor beta chains below all came from one sample that was sequenced in a study of blood T cell repertoires in COVID-19. Produced via immunoSEQ multiplex PCR; TCRdb's table is partial and in-frame only. The sample records about 250,000 clones, more than 70% being singletons. Material: peripheral blood. These receptor sequences come from a man older than 75 with acute or convalescent COVID-19.

This chain joins TRBV23-1 and TRBJ2-5, with 10 positions matching TRBD1. TRBV23-1 is known as an ORF, though its function is uncertain. The CDR3 length is 14 residues. V lost 4 bases and J lost 4; bases outside the gene matches: 3. CDR3: CASSRQGAGETQYF. The CDR3 coding sequence is TGCGCCAGCAGTCGACAGGGGGCTGGAGAGACCCAGTACTTC.

The chain links TRBV9 to TRBJ2-7; 9 bases are shared with TRBD2. The CDR3 spans 14 residues. J was trimmed by 7 bases and V by 7 bases; bases with no gene match: 12. The V gene's germline CDR1 is SGDLS and CDR2 YYNGEE. In DNA form, the CDR3 reads TGTGCCAGCGGAAAGGCTAGCGGGATCGGGGAGCAGTACTTC. Protein product: CASGKASGIGEQYF.

This sequence joins TRBV5-5 and TRBJ1-2, with 7 bases identical to TRBD1. The V gene end was trimmed by 0 bases and the J gene end by 10 bases; junction bases not matched to a gene: 9. The CDR3 covers 14 residues. Looked up from germline, CDR1 is SGHKS and CDR2 is YYEKEE (reference sequence). The CDR3 DNA follows: TGTGCCAGCAGCTTGGGCTCCACAGGGGTTAACTACACCTTC. Encoded protein: CASSLGSTGVNYTF. Together with reference TRBV5-5 and TRBJ1-2, the CDR3 gives the full variable domain: DAGVTQSPTHLIKTRGQQVTLRCSPISGHKSVSWYQQVLGQGPQFIFQYYEKEERGRGNFPDRFSARQFPNYSSELNVNALLLGDSALYLCASSLGSTGVNYTFGSGTRLTVV.

The genes are TRBV5-4 and TRBJ2-3, with TRBD1 matching over 8 bases. The germline CDR1 and CDR2 sequences are SGHNT and YYREEE (reference sequence). The CDR3 runs 16 residues. V shed 4 bases and J 4 bases; nucleotides not matched to a gene: 11. Written as DNA, the CDR3 is TGTGCCAGCAGCCAGGCAGGAGGACAGGGACCAGATACGCAGTATTTT. It is translated as CASSQAGGQGPDTQYF.

The genes are TRBV5-1 and TRBJ1-6, with D maybe TRBD1 (5 bases). This CDR3 region has 14 residues. Germline CDR1 SGHRS, CDR2 YFSETQ. V lost 4 bases and J lost 3, with 8 bases in between. The CDR3 loop reads CASSLGHYNSPLHF. Here the CDR3 DNA reads TGCGCCAGCAGCCTCGGACACTATAATTCACCCCTCCACTTT.

The chain links TRBV2 to TRBJ1-3; TRBD1 agrees at 7 bases. CDR3 length equals 14 residues. J gave up 8 bases and V 6 bases, and 10 bases lay outside the gene matches. Germline CDR1 and CDR2: SNHLY and FYNNEI. The CDR3 region is CASSDGTVGDTIYF. The CDR3 nucleotides read TGTGCCAGCAGCGACGGGACAGTTGGTGACACCATATATTTT.

The chain has TRBV5-4 and TRBJ2-2, with a tentative D call TRBD1 (6 bases). Germline values: CDR1 SGHNT, CDR2 YYREEE (reference sequence). CDR3 length: 16 amino acids. The V and J ends lost 6 bases and 0 bases respectively, with 15 bases between them. The CDR3: CASNTGTHANTGELFF. The DNA of the CDR3 is TGTGCCAGCAATACCGGGACACACGCGAACACCGGGGAGCTGTTTTTT. Complete variable domain (other parts from reference TRBV5-4 and TRBJ2-2): ETGVTQSPTHLIKTRGQQVTLRCSSQSGHNTVSWYQQALGQGPQFIFQYYREEENGRGNFPPRFSGLQFPNYSSELNVNALELDDSALYLCASNTGTHANTGELFFGEGSRLTVL.

The chain carries TRBV7-6 and TRBJ1-2; TRBD1 matches 8 bases. The CDR3 loop spans 15 amino acids. V lost 2 bases to trimming and J lost 8 bases; unmatched junction nucleotides: 10. CDR1 is SGHVS and CDR2 is FNYEAQ in the germline V gene. The CDR3 is CASSLFGQGEGGYTF. The CDR3, as DNA: TGTGCCAGCAGCTTATTTGGACAGGGTGAGGGGGGCTACACCTTC.

This clone came up a few times. This chain links TRBV9 with TRBJ1-3; D uncertain. The CDR3 contains 15 residues. V was pared by 0 bases and J by 0 bases, with 7 bases between. CDR1 is SGDLS, CDR2 YYNGEE, per germline. CDR3 nucleotide sequence: TGTGCCAGCAGCGTAGACGCGGTCTCTGGAAACACCATATATTTT. It encodes CASSVDAVSGNTIYF.

The gene calls are TRBV18 and TRBJ2-1, with no clear D. Looked up from germline, CDR1 is KGHSH and CDR2 is LQKENI. The CDR3 totals 16 residues. V lost 0 bases and J lost 1, with 10 bases in between. CDR3 nucleotide sequence: TGTGCCAGCTCACCACCGTGGGCATTATCCTACAATGAGCAGTTCTTC. Protein sequence: CASSPPWALSYNEQFF. Complete variable domain (other parts from reference TRBV18 and TRBJ2-1): NAGVMQNPRHLVRRRGQEARLRCSPMKGHSHVYWYRQLPEEGLKFMVYLQKENIIDESGMPKERFSAEFPKEGPSILRIQQVVRGDSAAYFCASSPPWALSYNEQFFGPGTRLTVL.

This rearrangement joins TRBV2 to TRBJ1-6, with 10 nucleotides matching TRBD1. Trimming cost V 5 bases and J 9 bases; bases outside gene matches: 4. CDR3 length: 14 amino acids. The germline V gene encodes CDR1 SNHLY and CDR2 FYNNEI. CDR3 DNA: TGTGCCAGCAGTCCCGGGACAGGGGCTTCACCCCTCCACTTT. This gives the protein CASSPGTGASPLHF.

V and J are TRBV6-2 or TRBV6-3 and TRBJ2-2; 11 bases line up with TRBD2. Trimming at V came to 0 bases and at J to 0 bases, leaving 9 bases not matched to a gene. The germline gives CDR1 MNHEY, CDR2 SVGEGT. The CDR3 is made up of 20 amino acids. In DNA form, the CDR3 reads TGTGCCAGCAGTTACTCGATTCTGGGACTAGCGGAAGCGAACACCGGGGAGCTGTTTTTT. It specifies CASSYSILGLAEANTGELFF.

This chain joins TRBV24-1 and TRBJ2-1; 8 nucleotides align to TRBD2. In germline, CDR1 is KGHDR, CDR2 SFDVKD. The CDR3 sequence is 16 residues long. V gave up 1 base and J gave up 7 bases; unmatched junction bases: 8. Here the CDR3 reads CATSDFKLAVSNEQFF. The CDR3 DNA is TGTGCCACCAGTGATTTCAAACTAGCGGTTTCAAATGAGCAGTTCTTC.

Concerning this clone itself: This CDR3 is also generated by other DNA sequences in the sample. This chain connects TRBV5-1 to TRBJ1-3, with 7 bases fitting TRBD1. The trim removed 0 bases at V and 4 bases at J, leaving 1 base unmatched. This CDR3 region has 14 residues. CDR1 is SGHRS, CDR2 YFSETQ, per germline. The chain's CDR3 is CASSLGTGGNTIYF. CDR3 sequence (DNA): TGCGCCAGCAGCTTGGGGACAGGAGGAAACACCATATATTTT.

This clone has only a few counts. The chain combines TRBV5-1 with TRBJ2-2; the D gene is possibly TRBD1 (6 bases). The V gene's germline CDR1 is SGHRS and CDR2 YFSETQ. V lost 5 bases, J lost 1 base, and 12 bases lay in between. This CDR3 is 15 amino acids long. Written as DNA, the CDR3 is TGCGCCAGCAGTGGGATGGGACAGAACACCGGGGAGCTGTTTTTT. It codes for CASSGMGQNTGELFF.

This clone has a handful of counts. V is TRBV28 and J is TRBJ1-1, with D tentatively TRBD1 (5 bases). Germline CDR1 MDHEN, CDR2 SYDVKM. This CDR3 contains 14 residues. Trimming cost V 7 bases and J 2 bases, with 14 bases left between them. Here the CDR3 reads CASITPRVNTEAFF. CDR3 in DNA: TGTGCCAGCATAACACCCAGGGTTAACACTGAAGCTTTCTTT.

This clone appeared once. As DNA, the CDR3 is TGTGCCAGCAGTTTTGAGCCTAGCGGGAGACAAGAGACCCAGTACTTC. Its protein product is CASSFEPSGRQETQYF. The chain combines TRBV27 with TRBJ2-5, with 10 nucleotides matching TRBD2. CDR1 MNHEY and CDR2 SMNVEV come from the germline V gene (reference sequence). V lost 3 bases to trimming and J lost 2 bases; unmatched junction nucleotides: 6. The CDR3 totals 16 residues.

The rearrangement joins TRBV11-2 to TRBJ1-2; TRBD1 matches 8 bases. Germline V gene lookup returns CDR1 SGHAT and CDR2 FQNNGV. The V segment lost 0 bases and the J segment 4 bases; nucleotides outside the gene matches: 10. The CDR3 spans 17 residues. CDR3 protein: CASSLDSAGQGRYGYTF. CDR3 nucleotides: TGTGCCAGCAGCTTAGATAGTGCCGGACAGGGACGCTATGGCTACACCTTC.

This rearrangement joins TRBV7-8 to TRBJ2-3; a possible D gene is TRBD1 (5 bases). The V gene's germline CDR1 is SGHVS and CDR2 FQNEAQ. V was pared by 5 bases and J by 0 bases, with 15 bases between. CDR3 length: 16 residues. The CDR3 region has the DNA TGTGCCAGCAGCCAAGGGGCACATTCTAGCACAGATACGCAGTATTTT. This translates into CASSQGAHSSTDTQYF.

This clone appeared once. The J gene is TRBJ1-1, the V gene TRBV3-1 (or the pseudogene TRBV3-2); no reliable D call. V was pared by 4 bases and J by 8 bases, with 8 bases between. Germline CDR1 reads LGHDT; CDR2 reads YNNKEL (reference sequence). This CDR3 region has 11 residues. The DNA for the CDR3 is TGTGCCAGCAGCCTCAGCGGGGAAGCTTTCTTT. Residues: CASSLSGEAFF.

The chain links TRBV30 to TRBJ2-1; possibly TRBD1 for D (5 bases). CDR1 and CDR2 from the germline V gene are GTSNPN and SVGIG (reference sequence). With 3 bases removed from V and 5 bases from J, the gap between germline ends came to 11 bases. This CDR3 comprises 13 residues. This chain's CDR3 is CAWSKGHDNEQFF. The CDR3 DNA is TGTGCCTGGAGCAAAGGACACGACAATGAGCAGTTCTTC.

This sequence joins TRBV11-2 and TRBJ2-3, with D possibly matching TRBD1 (5 bases). The length of the CDR3 is 15 residues. Trimming cost V 5 bases and J 2 bases, with 14 bases left between them. Germline values: CDR1 SGHAT, CDR2 FQNNGV. The CDR3 DNA follows: TGTGCCAGCAGCATCGACAGCTTTAACACAGATACGCAGTATTTT. Translated, it gives CASSIDSFNTDTQYF.

The chain employs TRBV27 and TRBJ2-2; 14 nucleotides line up with TRBD2. The germline CDR1 and CDR2 sequences are MNHEY and SMNVEV (reference sequence). The J segment lost 6 bases and the V segment lost 5 bases, leaving 11 bases of the junction unmatched. CDR3 length: 18 amino acids. CDR3 in amino acids: CASSTGTSGRSAPGELFF. The CDR3 region has the DNA TGTGCCAGCAGTACAGGGACTAGCGGGAGAAGTGCGCCCGGGGAGCTGTTTTTT.

V and J are TRBV29-1 and TRBJ2-1; D is possibly TRBD2 (5 bases). Deletions cut 7 bases from V and 3 bases from J, with 7 bases between. The CDR3 runs to 11 residues. Germline lookup yields CDR1 SQVTM and CDR2 ANQGSEA. The CDR3 nucleotides read TGCAGCGGCCGGGACTACAATGAGCAGTTCTTC. This encodes CSGRDYNEQFF.

Regarding this clone: One end of the junction varies from germline; a read error may be responsible. The chain joins TRBV6-1 to TRBJ1-5; D is unresolved. CDR1 MNHNS and CDR2 SASEGT come from the germline V gene. The CDR3 consists of 13 residues. The CDR3 DNA follows: TGTGCCAGCGGTGAACAGAGCGGTCAGCCCCAGCATTTT. It encodes CASGEQSGQPQHF.